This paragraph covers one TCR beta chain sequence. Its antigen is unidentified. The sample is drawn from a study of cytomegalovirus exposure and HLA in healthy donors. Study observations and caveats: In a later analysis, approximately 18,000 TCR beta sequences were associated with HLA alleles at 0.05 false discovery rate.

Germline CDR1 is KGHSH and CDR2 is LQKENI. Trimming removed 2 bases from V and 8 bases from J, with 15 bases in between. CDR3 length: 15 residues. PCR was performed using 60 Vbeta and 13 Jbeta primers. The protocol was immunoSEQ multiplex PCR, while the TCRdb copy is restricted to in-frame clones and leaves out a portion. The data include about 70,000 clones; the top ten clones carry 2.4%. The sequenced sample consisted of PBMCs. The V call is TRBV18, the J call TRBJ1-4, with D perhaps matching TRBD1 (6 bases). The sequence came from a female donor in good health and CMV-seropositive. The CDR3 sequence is CASSPRKQGWEKLFF. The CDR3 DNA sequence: TGTGCCAGCTCACCAAGGAAACAGGGATGGGAAAAACTGTTTTTT.